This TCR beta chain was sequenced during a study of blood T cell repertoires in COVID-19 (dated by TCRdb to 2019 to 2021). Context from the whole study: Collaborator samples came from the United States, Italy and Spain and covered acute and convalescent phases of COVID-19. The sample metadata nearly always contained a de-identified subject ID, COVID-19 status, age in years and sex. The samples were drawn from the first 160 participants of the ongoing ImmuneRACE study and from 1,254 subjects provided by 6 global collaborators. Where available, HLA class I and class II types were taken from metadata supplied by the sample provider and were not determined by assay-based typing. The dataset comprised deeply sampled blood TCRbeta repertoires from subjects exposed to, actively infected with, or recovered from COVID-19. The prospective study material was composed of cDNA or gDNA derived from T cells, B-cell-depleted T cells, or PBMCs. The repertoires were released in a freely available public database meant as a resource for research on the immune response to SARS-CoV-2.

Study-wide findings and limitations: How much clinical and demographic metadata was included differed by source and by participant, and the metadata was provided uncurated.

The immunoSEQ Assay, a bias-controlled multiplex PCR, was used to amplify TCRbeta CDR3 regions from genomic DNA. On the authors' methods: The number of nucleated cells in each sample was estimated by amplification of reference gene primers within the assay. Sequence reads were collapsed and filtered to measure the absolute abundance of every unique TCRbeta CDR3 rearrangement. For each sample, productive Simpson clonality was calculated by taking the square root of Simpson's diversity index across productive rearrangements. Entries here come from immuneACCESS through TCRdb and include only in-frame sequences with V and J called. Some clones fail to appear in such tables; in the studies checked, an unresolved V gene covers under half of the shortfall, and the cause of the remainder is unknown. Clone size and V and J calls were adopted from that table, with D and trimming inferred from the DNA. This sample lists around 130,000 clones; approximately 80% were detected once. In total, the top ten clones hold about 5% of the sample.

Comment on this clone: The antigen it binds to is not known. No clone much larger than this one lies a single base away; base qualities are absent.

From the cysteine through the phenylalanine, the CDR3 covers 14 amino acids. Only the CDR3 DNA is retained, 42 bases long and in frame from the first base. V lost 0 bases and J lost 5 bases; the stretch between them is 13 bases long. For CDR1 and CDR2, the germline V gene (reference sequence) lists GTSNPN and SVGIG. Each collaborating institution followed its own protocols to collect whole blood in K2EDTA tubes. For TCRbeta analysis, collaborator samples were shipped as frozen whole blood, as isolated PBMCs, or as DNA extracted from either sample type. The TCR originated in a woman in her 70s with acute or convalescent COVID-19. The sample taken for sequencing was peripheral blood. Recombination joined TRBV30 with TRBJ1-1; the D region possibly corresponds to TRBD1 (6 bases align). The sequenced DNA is TGTGCCTGGAGTGTTGGGGGCGTAGGGACTGAAGCTTTCTTT. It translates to CAWSVGGVGTEAFF. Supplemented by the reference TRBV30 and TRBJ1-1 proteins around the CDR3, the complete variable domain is SQTIHQWPATLVQPVGSPLSLECTVEGTSNPNLYWYRQAAGRGLQLLFYSVGIGQISSEVPQNLSASRPQDRQFILSSKKLLLSDSGFYLCAWSVGGVGTEAFFGQGTRLTVV.